This T cell receptor (beta chain) was sequenced in a study of T cell responses to AZD1222 COVID-19 vaccine. General observations from the study: Researchers took repertoire samples only after the peak T cell response had come. Clonal diversity may have been underestimated in mostly white British donors.

Per the germline V gene, CDR1 is MDHEN and CDR2 is SYDVKM. The CDR3 covers 16 residues. V was shortened by 2 bases and J by 8 bases, with 18 bases between the two germline ends. Note on this clone: The antigen is unknown.

Here immunoSEQ multiplex PCR was the method, and the copy in TCRdb shows in-frame clones only, minus some. This sample has approximately 140,000 clones; roughly 88% occur once, and the top ten carry roughly 1.7%. The J gene is TRBJ1-4, the V gene TRBV28; D gene unclear. Sequencing used peripheral blood, obtained 28 days after the second AZD1222 dose. The origin of this receptor is an adult who received the AZD1222 COVID-19 vaccine. The CDR3 DNA reads as TGTGCCAGCAGTTTAAAACCCGGACGCGTGACAGAAAAACTGTTTTTT. Translated: CASSLKPGRVTEKLFF.